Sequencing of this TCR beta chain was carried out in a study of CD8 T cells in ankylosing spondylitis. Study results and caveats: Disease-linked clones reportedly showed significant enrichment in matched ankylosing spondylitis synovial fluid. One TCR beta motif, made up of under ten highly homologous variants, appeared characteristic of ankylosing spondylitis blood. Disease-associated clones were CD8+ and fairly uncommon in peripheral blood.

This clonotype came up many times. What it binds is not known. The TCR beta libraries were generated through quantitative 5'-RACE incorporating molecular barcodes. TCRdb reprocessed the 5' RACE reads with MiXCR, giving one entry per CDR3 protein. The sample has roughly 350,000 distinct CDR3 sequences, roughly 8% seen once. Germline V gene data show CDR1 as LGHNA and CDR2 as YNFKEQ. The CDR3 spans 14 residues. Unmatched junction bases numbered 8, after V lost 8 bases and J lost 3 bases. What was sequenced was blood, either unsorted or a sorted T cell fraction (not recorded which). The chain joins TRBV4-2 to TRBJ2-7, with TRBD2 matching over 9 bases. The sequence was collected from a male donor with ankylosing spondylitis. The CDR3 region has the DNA TGTGCCAGCTCCTTAGCGGGAGCAAACTACGAGCAGTACTTC. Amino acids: CASSLAGANYEQYF.